These 12 T cell receptor beta chains were all obtained from the same sample, sequenced in a study of shared clonotypes between healthy human individuals. The repertoire was sequenced with immunoSEQ multiplex PCR; TCRdb's copy has only in-frame clones and lacks some. The data show about 450,000 clones, with approximately 79% seen just once and more than 10% held by the top ten. Sequenced sample: PBMCs. The receptors were sampled from a middle-aged woman in good health. Some clones in this sample may be carry-over from other donors' samples.

This clone was recorded a few times. The CDR3 is CASSVETANSPLHF. CDR3 nucleotides: TGTGCCAGCAGTGTTGAGACAGCAAATTCACCCCTCCACTTT. The chain is built from TRBV6-4 and TRBJ1-6; maybe TRBD1 (5 bases). The CDR3 extends over 14 amino acids. V was shortened by 4 bases and J by 7 bases, with 11 bases between the two germline ends. The germline gives CDR1 MRHNA, CDR2 SNTAGT.

This clone has just one count. V usage is TRBV7-2 and J usage is TRBJ2-2; perhaps TRBD2 as D (5 bases). The germline V and J ends were trimmed by 1 base and 3 bases, with 18 bases remaining between them. The germline CDR1 and CDR2 sequences are SGHTA and FQGNSA. There are 18 residues in the CDR3. CDR3 nucleotides: TGTGCCAGCAGCTTAGAACCCTTAAGCGGAACCTACACCGGGGAGCTGTTTTTT. This gives the protein CASSLEPLSGTYTGELFF.

This sequence joins TRBV29-1 and TRBJ2-2; 7 bases agree with TRBD1. V lost 1 base to trimming and J lost 0 bases; unmatched junction nucleotides: 5. Per the germline V gene, CDR1 is SQVTM and CDR2 is ANQGSEA. This CDR3 is built from 16 residues. The CDR3 here is CSVEGETGTNTGELFF. The CDR3 DNA reads as TGCAGCGTTGAAGGGGAGACAGGGACGAACACCGGGGAGCTGTTTTTT.

The CDR3 is CASSLGTGDGYTF. The CDR3 DNA sequence: TGCGCCAGCAGCTTGGGTACAGGGGATGGCTACACCTTC. The chain couples TRBV5-1 to TRBJ1-2; 7 bases match TRBD1. The CDR3 is made up of 13 amino acids. J was trimmed by 6 bases and V by 0 bases; bases with no gene match: 2. Germline V gives CDR1 SGHRS, CDR2 YFSETQ. The variable domain in full, completed from reference TRBV5-1 and TRBJ1-2, reads KAGVTQTPRYLIKTRGQQVTLSCSPISGHRSVSWYQQTPGQGLQFLFEYFSETQRNKGNFPGRFSGRQFSNSRSEMNVSTLELGDSALYLCASSLGTGDGYTFGSGTRLTVV.

The sample holds a few counts of this clone. The same CDR3 can be traced to other DNA sequences in this sample. The rearrangement joins TRBV2 to TRBJ2-1; TRBD2 matches 11 bases. Looked up from germline, CDR1 is SNHLY and CDR2 is FYNNEI. After removal of 4 bases from V and 6 bases from J, the junction contained 5 bases not matched to a gene. CDR3 length equals 15 residues. CDR3 loop: CASSGTSGRGNEQFF. The CDR3 DNA reads as TGTGCCAGCAGTGGAACTAGCGGGAGAGGCAATGAGCAGTTCTTC.

The chain combines TRBV27 with TRBJ2-2; D remains unclear. The V and J ends lost 3 bases and 8 bases respectively, with 13 bases between them. In germline, CDR1 is MNHEY, CDR2 SMNVEV (reference sequence). This CDR3 region has 14 residues. The CDR3 here is CASSFRLGLGELFF. CDR3 nucleotides: TGTGCCAGCAGTTTCAGGTTGGGCCTTGGGGAGCTGTTTTTT.

To note about this clone: The same CDR3 also results from other DNA sequences found in this sample. The genes are TRBV5-4 and TRBJ1-1; D call uncertain. Germline CDR1 and CDR2: SGHNT and YYREEE (reference sequence). V was pared by 4 bases and J by 1 base, with 8 bases between. The CDR3 sequence is 13 residues long. The CDR3 loop reads CASSPRGNTEAFF. CDR3 nucleotides: TGTGCCAGCAGCCCCAGAGGGAACACTGAAGCTTTCTTT.

CDR3 nucleotides: TGTGCCAGCAGCCCCGGGTCTTACAATGAGCAGTTCTTC. It is translated as CASSPGSYNEQFF. The V gene is TRBV6-5, the J gene TRBJ2-1; D is ambiguous. The CDR3 is made up of 13 amino acids. Deletions cut 6 bases from V and 4 bases from J, with 10 bases between. Germline values: CDR1 MNHEY, CDR2 SVGAGI.

This clone occurred many times. V gene TRBV10-3 combines with J gene TRBJ2-1, with TRBD2 matching over 10 bases. Per the germline V gene, CDR1 is ENHRY and CDR2 is SYGVKD. J was trimmed by 9 bases and V by 6 bases; bases with no gene match: 14. This CDR3 is built from 16 residues. The DNA of the CDR3 is TGTGCCATCAGCGACCCCAGTGCTAGCGGGAGTGGTGAGCAGTTCTTC. Residues: CAISDPSASGSGEQFF.

DNA for the CDR3: TGTGCCAGCAGTAAGACTAGCGTTGAGGAGCAGTACTTC. Amino acid sequence: CASSKTSVEEQYF. V is TRBV28 and J is TRBJ2-7, with 8 bases that match TRBD2. The CDR3 runs 13 residues. Trimming took 5 bases from V and 7 from J; bases not matched to a gene: 7. CDR1 and CDR2 from the germline V gene are MDHEN and SYDVKM.

The CDR3 loop is CASSLVIPAKLFF. The DNA of the CDR3 is TGTGCCAGCAGCTTAGTAATCCCGGCAAAACTGTTTTTT. The V and J genes are TRBV11-2 and TRBJ1-4; D is unresolved. The V gene's germline CDR1 is SGHAT and CDR2 FQNNGV. There are 13 residues in the CDR3. The V end lost 1 base, the J end lost 10 bases, and 10 bases lay between the germline ends.

The chain employs TRBV7-3 and TRBJ2-3; 7 positions match TRBD2. V shed 6 bases and J 6 bases; nucleotides not matched to a gene: 9. Germline V gene data show CDR1 as SGHTA and CDR2 as FQGTGA. The CDR3 length is 14 residues. CDR3 bases: TGTGCCAGCAGGTCGGAAGGGAGGGCTGATACGCAGTATTTT. This sequence encodes CASRSEGRADTQYF.